These 6 T cell receptor beta chains were sequenced from one sample in a study of T cells in localized non-small cell lung cancer. Produced via immunoSEQ multiplex PCR; TCRdb's table is partial and in-frame only. The table has under 3,500 clones, approximately 25% seen once. The material sequenced was lung tumor tissue, taken before any cancer treatment. These receptors were obtained from a male donor older than 55 with stage II lung adenocarcinoma.

The rearrangement joins TRBV19 to TRBJ1-1; a possible D gene is TRBD1 (6 bases). CDR1 is LNHDA, CDR2 SQIVND, per germline (reference sequence). Deletions cut 8 bases from V and 0 bases from J, with 19 bases between. The CDR3 spans 16 residues. For the CDR3, the DNA is TGTGCCAGTCGTAATTATGGACAGCCCATGAACACTGAAGCTTTCTTT. The encoded protein is CASRNYGQPMNTEAFF.

This clone has just a few counts. The chain couples TRBV18 to TRBJ1-1; D remains unclear. V lost 2 bases and J 3 bases, leaving 7 bases between the germline ends. This CDR3 is built from 13 residues. Germline V gives CDR1 KGHSH, CDR2 LQKENI. CDR3: CASSPGPYTEAFF. CDR3 bases: TGTGCCAGCTCACCAGGGCCGTACACTGAAGCTTTCTTT.

In its sample, this clone ranks as medium-sized. The V and J genes are TRBV6-8 and TRBJ1-1; no clear D gene. The ends were cut back, 6 bases at V and 0 bases at J, with 17 bases in the middle. This CDR3 comprises 16 residues. CDR1 is MNHGY and CDR2 is SAAAGT in the germline V gene. The CDR3 coding sequence is TGTGCCAGCAGACTCGGCCCTTATGGTATGAACACTGAAGCTTTCTTT. This sequence encodes CASRLGPYGMNTEAFF.

This clone was seen a few times. V usage is TRBV28 and J usage is TRBJ2-3; D uncertain. CDR1 and CDR2 (germline): MDHEN, SYDVKM. Trimming removed 7 bases from V and 0 bases from J, with 11 bases in between. The CDR3 totals 14 residues. For the CDR3, the DNA is TGTGCCAGCACGGTGTCAGCTAGCACAGATACGCAGTATTTT. This sequence encodes CASTVSASTDTQYF.

This clone was seen only a few times. This rearrangement joins TRBV11-3 to TRBJ1-1; 8 bases align to TRBD1. The V and J ends lost 3 bases and 3 bases, in that order; junction bases with no gene match: 12. CDR1 is SGHNT, CDR2 YENEEA, per germline. This CDR3 is built from 17 residues. DNA of the CDR3: TGTGCCAGCAGCTTGTTGGGCAGGGGGCGCGGGGACACTGAAGCTTTCTTT. This encodes CASSLLGRGRGDTEAFF.

The chain links TRBV28 to TRBJ1-6; D is ambiguous. Trimming stripped 5 bases from V and 4 bases from J, with 12 bases between. The V gene's germline CDR1 is MDHEN and CDR2 SYDVKM. CDR3 length: 15 amino acids. The chain's CDR3 is CASSPPNEYNSPLHF. The CDR3 DNA reads as TGTGCCAGCAGTCCCCCTAACGAATATAATTCACCCCTCCACTTT.